Following are 11 T cell receptor beta chains from one sample sequenced in a study of regulatory T cells in long-lasting Graves disease. Building the TCR beta libraries relied on iRepertoire HTBI primers, and CDR3 regions underwent Arm-PCR. TCRdb re-called the multiplex PCR reads with MiXCR, one entry per CDR3 protein. Among approximately 400,000 distinct CDR3 sequences listed, less than 25% were seen once. The time point: persistent/refractory GD, antithyroid drugs over 5 years with positive TRAb. PBMC RNA was the source of the TCR library. Sequenced here: peripheral blood mononuclear cells (PBMCs), sampled when the disease was refractory, from a patient treated with antithyroid drugs. The receptors were gathered from a female donor with Graves disease.

This chain connects TRBV4-1 to TRBJ2-7; D tentatively reads TRBD1 or TRBD2 (5 bases each). Trimming took off 3 bases at V and 2 bases at J, with 11 bases between the two ends. CDR1 and CDR2 from the germline V gene are MGHRA and YSYEKL. This CDR3 has 14 residues. CDR3 region: CASSHPGATYEQYF. CDR3 in DNA: TGCGCCAGCAGCCATCCCGGGGCTACCTACGAGCAGTACTTC.

This clonotype was detected many times. This chain joins TRBV28 and TRBJ2-7; D may be TRBD1 (6 bases). The CDR3 has 14 residues. CDR1 is MDHEN, CDR2 SYDVKM, per germline. Trimming cost V 6 bases and J 1 base, with 13 bases left between them. The CDR3 DNA follows: TGTGCCAGCAGACCCGGGACAAATTCCTACGAGCAGTACTTC. Its translation is CASRPGTNSYEQYF.

V is TRBV11-2 and J is TRBJ2-1; no definite D call. The CDR3 covers 15 residues. CDR1 is SGHAT, CDR2 FQNNGV, per germline. Trimming left V 2 bases short and J 6 bases short, with 14 bases between. The CDR3 bases are TGTGCCAGCAGCTTATCCAGCCTTTTTGTCAATGAGCAGTTCTTC. Residues: CASSLSSLFVNEQFF.

This clonotype appeared many times. J is TRBJ1-6 and V is TRBV2, with D possibly matching TRBD1 (5 bases). Germline V gene lookup returns CDR1 SNHLY and CDR2 FYNNEI. The V end lost 7 bases, the J end lost 8 bases, and 12 bases lay between the germline ends. CDR3 length: 13 residues. The CDR3 DNA follows: TGTGCCAGCACTGACTGGGGGGATTCACCCCTCCACTTT. Translation gives CASTDWGDSPLHF.

The sample holds many counts of this clonotype. V and J are TRBV7-9 and TRBJ2-7, with TRBD2 matching 8 bases. This CDR3 is built from 14 residues. The J segment lost 1 base and the V segment lost 5 bases, leaving 4 bases of the junction unmatched. The germline gives CDR1 SEHNR, CDR2 FQNEAQ (reference sequence). CDR3 nucleotides: TGTGCCAGCAGCGCCACTAGCGGTTCCTACGAGCAGTACTTC. It specifies CASSATSGSYEQYF.

J is TRBJ1-1 and V is TRBV6-1; TRBD1 is a possible D gene (5 bases). The CDR3 length is 14 residues. Germline CDR1 reads MNHNS; CDR2 reads SASEGT. V was pared by 5 bases and J by 4 bases, with 14 bases between. The CDR3 loop is CASSMGRGGTEAFF. The CDR3 nucleotides read TGTGCCAGCAGTATGGGACGGGGCGGCACTGAAGCTTTCTTT.

The chain is built from TRBV6-1 and TRBJ1-6, with D perhaps matching TRBD1 (5 bases). Germline CDR1 is MNHNS and CDR2 is SASEGT. V was shortened by 10 bases and J by 13 bases, with 17 bases between the two germline ends. The CDR3 loop spans 12 amino acids. For the CDR3, the DNA is TGTGCCACCGGAGAGGGGACCTCGCCCCTCCACTTT. Its protein product is CATGEGTSPLHF.

This clonotype was counted many times. The chain is built from TRBV20-1 and TRBJ2-7; D is possibly TRBD2 (5 bases). In germline, CDR1 is DFQATT, CDR2 SNEGSKA (reference sequence). Trimming removed 3 bases at V and 2 bases at J, with 17 bases between. This CDR3 contains 15 residues. This CDR3 reads CSARVAGAGPYEQYF. The DNA for the CDR3 is TGCAGTGCTAGGGTTGCGGGTGCGGGTCCCTACGAGCAGTACTTC.

This clonotype was picked up a small number of times. This chain links TRBV15 with TRBJ2-5; 12 bases line up with TRBD2. J gave up 3 bases and V 5 bases, and 7 bases lay outside the gene matches. This CDR3 has 16 amino acids. CDR1 is LNHNV, CDR2 YYDKDF, per germline (reference sequence). The CDR3 sequence is CATSRYLAGGKETQYF. CDR3 sequence (DNA): TGTGCCACCAGCCGATACCTAGCGGGAGGGAAAGAGACCCAGTACTTC.

The chain joins TRBV6-1 to TRBJ1-5; D unresolved. The V gene's germline CDR1 is MNHNS and CDR2 SASEGT. This CDR3 has 15 residues. Deletions cut 3 bases from V and 3 bases from J, with 12 bases between. The CDR3 loop is CASSEHFSYNQPQHF. The CDR3 DNA is TGTGCCAGCAGTGAGCATTTCAGTTACAATCAGCCCCAGCATTTT.

Comments on this clonotype: A much larger clone lies a single base off, so this may be a read error. The V and J genes are TRBV18 and TRBJ1-4; 10 nucleotides agree with TRBD1. Germline V gene data show CDR1 as KGHSH and CDR2 as LQKENI. There are 16 residues in the CDR3. Trimming removed 0 bases from V and 8 bases from J; junction bases left unmatched: 6. In DNA form, the CDR3 reads TGTGCCAGCTCACCACCGGAGGGACAGGGGAAGGAAAAACTGTTTTTT. It translates to CASSPPEGQGKEKLFF.